Sequencing of this T cell receptor (beta chain) was carried out in a study of shared clonotypes between healthy human individuals. About this clone itself: In the same sample, other DNA sequences code for this CDR3.

The V gene lost 5 bases and the J gene lost 7 bases, with 8 bases spanning the gap. The CDR3 runs to 11 residues. Germline V CDR1 and CDR2: MDHEN, SYDVKM. Libraries were prepared by immunoSEQ multiplex PCR; TCRdb keeps only in-frame clonotypes and omits some of them. The sample consists of 1.4 million or so clones, approximately 98.5% of them appearing once. The specimen sequenced was naive CD4+ T cells sorted from blood. This sample's subset: CD45RA+ positively selected. The source is a man aged 25 to 40 in good health. V and J are TRBV28 and TRBJ1-2; D unresolved. Written as DNA, the CDR3 is TGTGCCAGCAGTCCAACGGTTGGCTACACCTTC. Translation: CASSPTVGYTF.